This TCR beta chain originates from a study of CD8 T cells in Susac syndrome. As for the study in general: Patients with Susac syndrome had blood drawn and were at that point therapy-naive, on corticosteroids, or on intravenous immunoglobulin alone.

Roughly 0.45 to 1 ug RNA was reverse transcribed with random hexamers. Across 54 Vbeta and 13 Jbeta, immunoSEQ multiplex PCR amplified TCR beta CDR3. TCRdb recomputed calls from the immunoSEQ multiplex PCR reads with MiXCR, one row per CDR3 protein. Here the sample spans 120,000 or so distinct CDR3 sequences, about 93% being singletons. The authors negatively isolated CD8+ and CD4+ T cells and FACS-enriched TEMRA cells. The sequenced sample consisted of CD8+ T cells from PBMCs. The clonotype originates from a human donor with Susac syndrome.

The chain's CDR3 is CASSPTGLAAANEQFF. The CDR3 nucleotides read TGTGCCAGCAGTCCAACGGGACTAGCGGCCGCCAATGAGCAGTTCTTC. This chain joins TRBV12-3 or TRBV12-4 and TRBJ2-1, with 11 bases aligning to TRBD2. V dropped 5 bases and J dropped 6; count of bases not matched to a gene: 9. The CDR3 runs to 16 residues.